This entry describes one T cell receptor (beta chain). These data are taken from a study of blood T cell repertoires in COVID-19. The overall study: Acute-phase and convalescent COVID-19 samples originated in the United States, Italy and Spain. Sources were T cells, B-cell-depleted T cells, or PBMCs; the material itself was cDNA or gDNA.

Some clones are missing from TCRdb's copy, which holds only in-frame ones; the method was immunoSEQ multiplex PCR. The sample lists some 230,000 clones, approximately 81% occurring once. J was trimmed by 6 bases and V by 6 bases; bases with no gene match: 10. This CDR3 comprises 15 residues. From germline, CDR1 is GTSNPN and CDR2 SVGIG (reference sequence). The sample consisted of peripheral blood. This clonotype originated in a woman in her sixties or seventies who had recovered from COVID-19. V and J are TRBV30 and TRBJ2-1; 11 bases are a match to TRBD2. DNA of the CDR3: TGTGCCTGTAGAAAACCGGGACTAGCGGTCAATGAGCAGTTCTTC. This codes for CACRKPGLAVNEQFF.